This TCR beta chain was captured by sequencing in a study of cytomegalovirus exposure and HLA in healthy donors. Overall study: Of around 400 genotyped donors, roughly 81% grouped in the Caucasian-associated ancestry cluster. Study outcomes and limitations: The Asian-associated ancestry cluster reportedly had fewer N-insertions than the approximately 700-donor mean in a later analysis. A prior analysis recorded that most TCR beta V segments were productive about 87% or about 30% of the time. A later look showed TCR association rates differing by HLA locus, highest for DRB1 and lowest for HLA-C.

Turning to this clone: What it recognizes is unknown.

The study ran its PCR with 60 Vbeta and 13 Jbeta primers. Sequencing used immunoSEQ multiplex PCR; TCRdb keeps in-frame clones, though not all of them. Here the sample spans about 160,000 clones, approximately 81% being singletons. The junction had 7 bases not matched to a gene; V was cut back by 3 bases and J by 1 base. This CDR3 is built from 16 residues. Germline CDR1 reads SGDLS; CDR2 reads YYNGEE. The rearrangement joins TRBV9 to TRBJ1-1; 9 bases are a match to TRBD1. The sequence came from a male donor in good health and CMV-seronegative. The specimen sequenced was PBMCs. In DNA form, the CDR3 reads TGTGCCAGCAGCGCGACAAGGGACAGGGAGAACACTGAAGCTTTCTTT. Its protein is CASSATRDRENTEAFF.